Each of the 22 T cell receptor beta chains below was sequenced from the same sample in a study of T cells in Graves' hyperthyroidism and ophthalmopathy. RNA transcripts were the template for amplifying TCR beta CDR3 regions. Initially, a first-round RT-PCR of the TCR CDR3 employed the HTBI primer set. One entry per CDR3 protein, called by TCRdb with MiXCR from the multiplex PCR reads. The sample shows more than 500,000 distinct CDR3 sequences, about 17% of them seen only once. The source material was blood. The receptors come from a woman in her twenties or thirties with Graves' hyperthyroidism.

Ten or more counts support this clonotype. In DNA, the CDR3 is TGCAGTGCTAGAGACAAGGGGACTCGGATCCCTGAAGCTTTCTTT. This codes for CSARDKGTRIPEAFF. The rearrangement joins TRBV20-1 to TRBJ1-1, with a tentative D call TRBD1 (5 bases). This CDR3 contains 15 residues. V lost 0 bases to trimming and J lost 6 bases, with 17 bases between them. Germline CDR1 reads DFQATT; CDR2 reads SNEGSKA (reference sequence).

This clonotype was counted ten times or more. The V gene is TRBV28, the J gene TRBJ1-2, with D maybe TRBD1 (6 bases). CDR1 and CDR2 from the germline V gene are MDHEN and SYDVKM. V was pared by 6 bases and J by 6 bases, with 14 bases between. This CDR3 is built from 13 residues. CDR3 sequence reads: CASSSGTNDGYTF. In DNA form, the CDR3 reads TGTGCCAGCAGCTCCGGGACAAACGATGGCTACACCTTC.

This chain uses TRBV3-1 with TRBJ2-1; D not certain. This CDR3 has 14 residues. Germline CDR1 and CDR2: LGHDT and YNNKEL (reference sequence). The ends were cut back, 0 bases at V and 4 bases at J, with 7 bases in the middle. CDR3 amino acids: CASSQDTVYNEQFF. CDR3 bases: TGTGCCAGCAGCCAAGATACAGTATACAATGAGCAGTTCTTC.

The chain links TRBV19 to TRBJ1-1, with D unclear. The CDR3 consists of 11 residues. V was pared by 2 bases and J by 6 bases, with 4 bases between. The germline V gene encodes CDR1 LNHDA and CDR2 SQIVND (reference sequence). CDR3 in amino acids: CASSIFAEAFF. Here the CDR3 DNA reads TGTGCCAGTAGTATATTTGCTGAAGCTTTCTTT. The whole variable domain, filled in from reference TRBV19 and TRBJ1-1, reads DGGITQSPKYLFRKEGQNVTLSCEQNLNHDAMYWYRQDPGQGLRLIYYSQIVNDFQKGDIAEGYSVSREKKESFPLTVTSAQKNPTAFYLCASSIFAEAFFGQGTRLTVV.

The gene calls are TRBV5-1 and TRBJ2-3; 8 nucleotides align to TRBD1. Germline V gene sequence: CDR1 SGHRS, CDR2 YFSETQ. The CDR3 totals 16 residues. V was clipped by 1 base and J by 4 bases; unmatched bases: 8. CDR3 DNA: TGCGCCAGCAGCTTGATCTCAGGGGGCTCCGCAGATACGCAGTATTTT. Protein: CASSLISGGSADTQYF.

The CDR3 DNA sequence: TGTGCCATCGGACAGGGGGGACCCTATGGCTACACCTTC. Translation gives CAIGQGGPYGYTF. The chain uses TRBV28 and TRBJ1-2; TRBD1 aligns across 10 bases. The V segment lost 10 bases and the J segment 4 bases; nucleotides outside the gene matches: 6. CDR1 and CDR2 (germline): MDHEN, SYDVKM. This CDR3 contains 13 residues.

This clonotype came up many times. The rearrangement joins TRBV5-1 to TRBJ2-3; tentative D call: TRBD2 (5 bases). Trimming took 1 base from V and 8 from J, leaving 17 bases between them. CDR1 is SGHRS, CDR2 YFSETQ, per germline. The CDR3 sequence is 15 residues long. CDR3 amino acids: CASSLTSDLPSTQYF. CDR3 sequence (DNA): TGCGCCAGCAGCTTGACTAGTGACCTTCCCTCTACGCAGTATTTT.

The V gene is TRBV9, the J gene TRBJ2-1; D unresolved. V lost 3 bases, J lost 6 bases, and 7 bases lay in between. CDR3 length: 12 residues. Germline V lookup: CDR1 SGDLS, CDR2 YYNGEE. Written as DNA, the CDR3 is TGTGCCAGCAGCGACTACAGCAATGAGCAGTTCTTC. This codes for CASSDYSNEQFF. The whole variable domain, remainder taken from reference TRBV9 and TRBJ2-1, is DSGVTQTPKHLITATGQRVTLRCSPRSGDLSVYWYQQSLDQGLQFLIQYYNGEERAKGNILERFSAQQFPDLHSELNLSSLELGDSALYFCASSDYSNEQFFGPGTRLTVL.

This clonotype appeared many times. The rearrangement joins TRBV7-9 to TRBJ2-7; D remains ambiguous. From germline, CDR1 is SEHNR and CDR2 FQNEAQ (reference sequence). The CDR3 has 13 residues. The V end lost 1 base, the J end lost 1 base, and 5 bases lay between the germline ends. The CDR3 region is CASSLDGSYEQYF. The CDR3 DNA follows: TGTGCCAGCAGCTTAGATGGGTCCTACGAGCAGTACTTC.

This clonotype has a count of ten or more. The J gene is TRBJ1-5, the V gene TRBV6-1, with 9 bases fitting TRBD1. CDR3 length equals 19 residues. The ends lost 4 bases at V and 1 base at J; junction bases unmatched: 14. CDR1 is MNHNS, CDR2 SASEGT, per germline. The CDR3 reads CASSGQYSRTGVSNQPQHF. CDR3 sequence (DNA): TGTGCCAGCAGTGGTCAATATTCTAGGACAGGGGTAAGCAATCAGCCCCAGCATTTT.

This clonotype was found many times. The chain links TRBV7-9 to TRBJ1-1; D ambiguous. The CDR3 consists of 14 residues. Trimming shortened V by 2 bases and J by 4 bases, and 11 bases separated the two germline ends. Germline V gene lookup returns CDR1 SEHNR and CDR2 FQNEAQ (reference sequence). CDR3 DNA: TGTGCCAGCAGCTTACTCACTTCGAGCACTGAAGCTTTCTTT. As protein: CASSLLTSSTEAFF.

The rearrangement joins TRBV5-4 to TRBJ2-5; D gene unclear. V was cut by 1 base and J by 11 bases, with 15 bases left in between. CDR3 length equals 13 residues. CDR1 SGHNT and CDR2 YYREEE come from the germline V gene (reference sequence). The CDR3 loop reads CASSLLTAREQYF. In DNA form, the CDR3 reads TGTGCCAGCAGCTTGTTAACAGCTAGAGAGCAGTACTTC.

This clonotype was observed at least ten times. The V call is TRBV5-5, the J call TRBJ1-4, with 10 bases lining up with TRBD1. The germline CDR1 and CDR2 sequences are SGHKS and YYEKEE (reference sequence). V shed 4 bases and J 0 bases; nucleotides not matched to a gene: 9. CDR3 size: 18 residues. The DNA of the CDR3 is TGTGCCAGCAGCGCCAGGGACAGGGGTTATTCAACTAATGAAAAACTGTTTTTT. It is translated as CASSARDRGYSTNEKLFF.

This clonotype has more than one count but fewer than ten. The CDR3 region is CASSLVRVRGDEQFF. In nucleotides, the CDR3 is TGTGCCAGCAGCTTGGTGAGGGTGAGAGGTGATGAGCAGTTCTTC. The V call is TRBV5-6, the J call TRBJ2-1; weak D call: TRBD2 (5 bases). Deletions cut 0 bases from V and 8 bases from J, with 15 bases between. The germline V gene encodes CDR1 SGHDT and CDR2 YYEEEE. The CDR3 spans 15 residues.

The gene calls are TRBV18 and TRBJ2-7; 9 nucleotides agree with TRBD1. J gave up 6 bases and V 0 bases, and 6 bases lay outside the gene matches. The CDR3 runs 15 residues. Germline CDR1 and CDR2: KGHSH and LQKENI. In DNA, the CDR3 is TGTGCCAGCTCACCACCGGGACAGGGTTGGCCCGAGCAGTACTTC. It encodes CASSPPGQGWPEQYF.

In this sample, this clonotype turned up many times. The chain links TRBV4-1 to TRBJ1-5; unclear D gene. This CDR3 is 15 amino acids long. The V gene's germline CDR1 is MGHRA and CDR2 YSYEKL. V lost 1 base, J lost 4 bases, and 11 bases lay in between. The CDR3 is CASSQVWAGNQPQHF. In nucleotides, the CDR3 is TGCGCCAGCAGCCAAGTGTGGGCTGGGAATCAGCCCCAGCATTTT.

This clonotype appeared many times. This chain connects TRBV6-1 to TRBJ2-3; 10 bases line up with TRBD2. CDR3 length: 15 residues. The germline V gene encodes CDR1 MNHNS and CDR2 SASEGT. V trimming: 6 bases; J trimming: 3 bases; junction bases outside the gene matches: 6. The CDR3 DNA follows: TGTGCCAGCAGGGGAGCGGGAGGGCGTACAGATACGCAGTATTTT. The encoded protein is CASRGAGGRTDTQYF.

This clonotype was counted ten times or more. The chain employs TRBV12-3 or TRBV12-4 and TRBJ1-1; D call uncertain. Trimming removed 3 bases from V and 6 bases from J, with 8 bases in between. The CDR3 contains 12 residues. The CDR3 coding sequence is TGTGCCAGCAGTTTTGGGGAATCTGAAGCTTTCTTT. Its translation is CASSFGESEAFF.

The sample holds a few counts of this clonotype. The V and J genes are TRBV14 and TRBJ2-6; TRBD2 aligns across 9 bases. The CDR3 sequence is 19 residues long. V was pared by 1 base and J by 1 base, with 8 bases of the junction left unmatched. Germline V CDR1 and CDR2: SGHDN, FVKESK. Here the CDR3 reads CASSQGFGTSLSGANVLTF. The DNA for the CDR3 is TGTGCCAGCAGCCAAGGATTCGGGACTAGCTTGTCTGGGGCCAACGTCCTGACTTTC.

This clonotype was recorded many times. The V gene is TRBV7-2, the J gene TRBJ2-7; 10 nucleotides match TRBD2. Germline V gene lookup returns CDR1 SGHTA and CDR2 FQGNSA. Unmatched junction bases numbered 14, after V lost 5 bases and J lost 7 bases. The CDR3 loop spans 16 amino acids. The CDR3 sequence is CASSTRRASGSEEQYF. The CDR3 bases are TGTGCCAGCAGCACCCGGCGGGCTAGCGGGAGTGAAGAGCAGTACTTC.

The chain carries TRBV30 and TRBJ2-3, with 9 bases lining up with TRBD2. Germline CDR1 and CDR2: GTSNPN and SVGIG (reference sequence). The CDR3 has 16 residues. J lost 4 bases, V lost 2 bases, and 10 bases had no gene match. The CDR3: CAWSRGGGHHSDTQYF. The CDR3, as DNA: TGTGCCTGGAGTCGCGGGGGGGGACACCATTCAGATACGCAGTATTTT. The full variable domain, rest sourced from reference TRBV30 and TRBJ2-3, is SQTIHQWPATLVQPVGSPLSLECTVEGTSNPNLYWYRQAAGRGLQLLFYSVGIGQISSEVPQNLSASRPQDRQFILSSKKLLLSDSGFYLCAWSRGGGHHSDTQYFGPGTRLTVL.

The chain joins TRBV5-1 to TRBJ2-6; 7 nucleotides line up with TRBD1. The CDR3 consists of 18 residues. Trimming cost V 4 bases and J 0 bases; bases outside gene matches: 10. Germline CDR1 and CDR2: SGHRS and YFSETQ. The CDR3 DNA reads TGCGCCAGCAGCAATCCGGGACAGCCTCTCTCTGGGGCCAACGTCCTGACTTTC. This encodes CASSNPGQPLSGANVLTF.